The 4 T cell receptor beta chains below all came from one sample that was sequenced in a study of Tregs in tolerant kidney transplant recipients. Repertoires were generated with immunoSEQ multiplex PCR, while TCRdb's copy carries only in-frame clones and drops some. There are about 11,000 clones in the sample, with roughly 26% held by the top ten. The nonmyeloablative bone marrow transplants came from related graft donors, with transient mixed chimerism. The sample was CD8+ T cells from blood (PBMCs), taken 24 months after the transplant. The receptors were sampled from a human patient who received a combined kidney and bone marrow transplant. Some T cells may originate from the graft donor.

Note on this clone: The read ends 3 residues early relative to the CDR3; the germline J gene fills the gap. The genes are TRBV25-1 and TRBJ2-2; TRBD1 matches at 8 bases. This CDR3 comprises 15 residues. J lost 3 bases, V lost 5 bases, and 5 bases had no gene match. CDR1 and CDR2 from the germline V gene are MGHDK and SYGVNS. The CDR3 here is CASSHRDRHTGELFF. CDR3 DNA, as far as it was read: TGTGCCAGCAGTCACCGGGACAGGCACACCGGGGAG.

A remark on this clone: The read comes to an end 3 residues before the CDR3 does, leaving the germline J gene to fill in the end. The chain links TRBV20-1 to TRBJ2-7, with 8 nucleotides matching TRBD2. Trimming at V came to 6 bases and at J to 6 bases, leaving 16 bases not matched to a gene. CDR1 and CDR2 from the germline V gene are DFQATT and SNEGSKA (reference sequence). The CDR3 totals 15 residues. The CDR3 DNA, read in part, is TGCAGTGCGCGACAGCTGCTGGGACTAGAAGGCGAG. Amino acid sequence: CSARQLLGLEGE. The entire CDR3 protein is CSARQLLGLEGEQYF.

The CDR3 bases that were read are TGTGCCAGCAGCGCAGCGGGAACAGGTGAA. It is translated as CASSAAGTGE. The CDR3, in full, reads CASSAAGTGEAFF. This rearrangement joins TRBV5-4 to TRBJ1-1; a possible D gene is TRBD1 (5 bases). The read is 3 residues too short to cover the CDR3 end, so that end is filled in from the germline J gene. Germline V gene lookup returns CDR1 SGHNT and CDR2 YYREEE (reference sequence). The CDR3 consists of 13 residues. Trimming removed 4 bases from V and 7 bases from J, with 14 bases in between.

Comment on this clone: The read terminates 3 residues ahead of where the CDR3 ends, so the germline J gene completes it. This chain uses TRBV30 with TRBJ2-7; 7 bases match TRBD2. The CDR3 runs to 13 residues. Germline CDR1 and CDR2: GTSNPN and SVGIG (reference sequence). This CDR3 is CARRYRGSAEQYF. Incomplete CDR3 DNA: TGTGCTCGGAGGTATCGCGGGAGTGCCGAG.